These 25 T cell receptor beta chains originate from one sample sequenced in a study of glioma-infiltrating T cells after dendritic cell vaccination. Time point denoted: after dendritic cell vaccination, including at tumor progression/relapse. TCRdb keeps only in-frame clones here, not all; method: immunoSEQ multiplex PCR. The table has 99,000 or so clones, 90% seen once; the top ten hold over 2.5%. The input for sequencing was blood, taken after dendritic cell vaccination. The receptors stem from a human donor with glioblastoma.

The CDR3 region is CASSLGGGYTGELFF. The CDR3 nucleotides are TGCGCCAGCAGCTTGGGAGGGGGTTACACCGGGGAGCTGTTTTTT. The V gene is TRBV5-1, the J gene TRBJ2-2; a weak D match, TRBD1 (6 bases). With 0 bases removed from V and 3 bases from J, the gap between germline ends came to 9 bases. Germline V gene lookup returns CDR1 SGHRS and CDR2 YFSETQ. The CDR3 is made up of 15 amino acids.

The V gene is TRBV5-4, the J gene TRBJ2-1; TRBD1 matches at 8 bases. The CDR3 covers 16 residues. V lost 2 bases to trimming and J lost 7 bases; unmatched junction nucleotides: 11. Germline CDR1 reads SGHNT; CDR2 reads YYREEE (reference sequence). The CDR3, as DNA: TGTGCCAGCAGCTTAGGAGGTTCAGGGGGCTTGAATGAGCAGTTCTTC. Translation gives CASSLGGSGGLNEQFF.

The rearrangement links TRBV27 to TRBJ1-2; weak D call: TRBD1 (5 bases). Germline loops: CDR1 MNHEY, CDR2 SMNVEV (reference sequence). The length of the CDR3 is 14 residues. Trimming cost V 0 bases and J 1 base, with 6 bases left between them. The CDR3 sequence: CASSLSGVNYGYTF. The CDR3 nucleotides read TGTGCCAGCAGTTTATCAGGGGTTAACTATGGCTACACCTTC.

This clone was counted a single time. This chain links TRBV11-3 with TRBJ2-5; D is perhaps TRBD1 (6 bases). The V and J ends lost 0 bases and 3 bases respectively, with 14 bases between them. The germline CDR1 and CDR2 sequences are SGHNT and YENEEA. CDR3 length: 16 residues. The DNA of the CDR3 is TGTGCCAGCAGCTTAGAAGGGTGGGGGCGAAAAGAGACCCAGTACTTC. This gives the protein CASSLEGWGRKETQYF.

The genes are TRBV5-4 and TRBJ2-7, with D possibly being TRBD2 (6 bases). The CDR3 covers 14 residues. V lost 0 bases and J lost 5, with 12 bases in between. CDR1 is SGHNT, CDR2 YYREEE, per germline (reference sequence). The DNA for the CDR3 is TGTGCCAGCAGCTTGGTCGGCGGGGCGGACGAGCAGTACTTC. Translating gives CASSLVGGADEQYF.

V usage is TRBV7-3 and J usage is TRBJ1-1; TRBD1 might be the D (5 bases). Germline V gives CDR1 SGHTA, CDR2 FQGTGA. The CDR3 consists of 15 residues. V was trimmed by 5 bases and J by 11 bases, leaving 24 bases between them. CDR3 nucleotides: TGTGCCAGCAGCCCGTCCGGGGGGTTCTTAGGTGAGGCTTTCTTT. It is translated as CASSPSGGFLGEAFF.

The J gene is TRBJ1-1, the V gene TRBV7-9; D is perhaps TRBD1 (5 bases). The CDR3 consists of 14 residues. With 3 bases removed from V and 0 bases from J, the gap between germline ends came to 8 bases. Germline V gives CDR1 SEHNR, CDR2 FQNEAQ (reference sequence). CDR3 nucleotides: TGTGCCAGCAGCTTGGCAGGGATGAACACTGAAGCTTTCTTT. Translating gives CASSLAGMNTEAFF.

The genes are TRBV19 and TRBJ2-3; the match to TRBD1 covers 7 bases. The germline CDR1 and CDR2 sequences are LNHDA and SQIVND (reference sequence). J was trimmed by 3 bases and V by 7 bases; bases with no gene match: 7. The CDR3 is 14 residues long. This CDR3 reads CASTLGGGTDTQYF. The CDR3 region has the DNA TGTGCCAGTACCCTAGGGGGCGGAACAGATACGCAGTATTTT.

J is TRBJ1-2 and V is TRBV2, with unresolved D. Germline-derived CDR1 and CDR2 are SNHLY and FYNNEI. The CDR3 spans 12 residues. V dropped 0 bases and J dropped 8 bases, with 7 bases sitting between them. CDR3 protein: CASSEARIGYTF. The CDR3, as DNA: TGTGCCAGCAGTGAAGCGCGGATCGGCTACACCTTC.

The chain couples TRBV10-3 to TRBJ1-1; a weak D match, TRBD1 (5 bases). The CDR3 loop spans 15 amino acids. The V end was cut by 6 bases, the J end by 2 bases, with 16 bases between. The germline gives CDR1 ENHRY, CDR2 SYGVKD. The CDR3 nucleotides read TGTGCCATCAGGATGACAGAAGGGGTCAACACTGAAGCTTTCTTT. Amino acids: CAIRMTEGVNTEAFF.

In DNA, the CDR3 is TGTGCCAGTAGTATAAGGGGGACAGGGGCGATACGAACTGAAGCTTTCTTT. It specifies CASSIRGTGAIRTEAFF. J is TRBJ1-1 and V is TRBV19; 10 positions match TRBD1. Looked up from germline, CDR1 is LNHDA and CDR2 is SQIVND (reference sequence). J was trimmed by 5 bases and V by 2 bases; bases with no gene match: 11. This CDR3 contains 17 residues.

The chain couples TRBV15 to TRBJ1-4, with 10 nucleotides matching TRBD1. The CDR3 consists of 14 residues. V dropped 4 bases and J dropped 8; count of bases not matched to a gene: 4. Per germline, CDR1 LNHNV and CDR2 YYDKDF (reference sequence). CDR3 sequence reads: CATSIGQGGEKLFF. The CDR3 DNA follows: TGTGCCACCAGCATAGGACAGGGGGGCGAAAAACTGTTTTTT.

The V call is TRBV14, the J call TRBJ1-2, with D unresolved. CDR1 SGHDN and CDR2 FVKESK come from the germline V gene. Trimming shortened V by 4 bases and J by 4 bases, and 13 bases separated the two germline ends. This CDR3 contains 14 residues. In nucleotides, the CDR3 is TGTGCCAGCAGCCCCGACGGACTCCGCTATGGCTACACCTTC. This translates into CASSPDGLRYGYTF.

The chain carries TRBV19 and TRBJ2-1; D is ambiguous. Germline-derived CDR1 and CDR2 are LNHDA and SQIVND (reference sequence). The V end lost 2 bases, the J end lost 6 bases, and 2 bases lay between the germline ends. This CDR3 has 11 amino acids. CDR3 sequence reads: CASSILNEQFF. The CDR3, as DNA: TGTGCCAGTAGTATACTCAATGAGCAGTTCTTC.

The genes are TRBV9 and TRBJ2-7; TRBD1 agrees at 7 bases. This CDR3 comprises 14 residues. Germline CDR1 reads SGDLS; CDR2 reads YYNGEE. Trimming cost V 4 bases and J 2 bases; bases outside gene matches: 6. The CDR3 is CASSPEGAPYEQYF. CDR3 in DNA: TGTGCCAGCAGCCCAGAGGGGGCACCCTACGAGCAGTACTTC. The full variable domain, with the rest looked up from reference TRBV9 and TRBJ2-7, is DSGVTQTPKHLITATGQRVTLRCSPRSGDLSVYWYQQSLDQGLQFLIQYYNGEERAKGNILERFSAQQFPDLHSELNLSSLELGDSALYFCASSPEGAPYEQYFGPGTRLTVT.

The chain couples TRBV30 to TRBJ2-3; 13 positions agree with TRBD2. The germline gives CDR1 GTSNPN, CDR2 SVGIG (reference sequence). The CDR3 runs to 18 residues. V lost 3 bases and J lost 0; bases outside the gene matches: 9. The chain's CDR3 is CAWSAGLAGPPSTDTQYF. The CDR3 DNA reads TGTGCCTGGAGCGCGGGACTAGCGGGACCCCCTAGCACAGATACGCAGTATTTT.

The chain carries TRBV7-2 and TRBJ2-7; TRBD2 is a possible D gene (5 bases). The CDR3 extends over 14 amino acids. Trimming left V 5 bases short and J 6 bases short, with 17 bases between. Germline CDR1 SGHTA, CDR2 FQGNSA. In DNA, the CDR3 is TGTGCCAGCAGCCCCGCCGGGGTCCCCCCCGAGCAGTACTTC. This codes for CASSPAGVPPEQYF.

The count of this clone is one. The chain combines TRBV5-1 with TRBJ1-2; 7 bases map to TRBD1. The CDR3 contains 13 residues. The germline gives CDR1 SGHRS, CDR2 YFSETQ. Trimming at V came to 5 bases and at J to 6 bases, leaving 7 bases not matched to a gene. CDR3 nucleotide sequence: TGCGCCAGCAGATGGGGACAGAGGGATGGCTACACCTTC. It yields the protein CASRWGQRDGYTF.

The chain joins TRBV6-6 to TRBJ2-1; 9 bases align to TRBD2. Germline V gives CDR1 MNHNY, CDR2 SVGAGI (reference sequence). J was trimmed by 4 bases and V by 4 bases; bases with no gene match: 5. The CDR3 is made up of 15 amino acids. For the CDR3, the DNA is TGTGCCAGCAGTTTACAACTAGCGGGTTACAATGAGCAGTTCTTC. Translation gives CASSLQLAGYNEQFF.

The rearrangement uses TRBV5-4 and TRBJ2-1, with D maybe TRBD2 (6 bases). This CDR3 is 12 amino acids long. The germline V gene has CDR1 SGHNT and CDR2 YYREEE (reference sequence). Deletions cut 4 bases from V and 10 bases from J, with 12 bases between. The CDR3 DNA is TGTGCCAGCAGCAGCTACACTAGCGAGCAGTTCTTC. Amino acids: CASSSYTSEQFF.

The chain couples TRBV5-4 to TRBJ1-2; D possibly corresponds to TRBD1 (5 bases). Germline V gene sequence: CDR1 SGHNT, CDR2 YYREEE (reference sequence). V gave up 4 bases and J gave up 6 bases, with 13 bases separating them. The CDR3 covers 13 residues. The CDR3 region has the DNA TGTGCCAGCAGCCCGGCCGGGGGACATGGCTACACCTTC. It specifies CASSPAGGHGYTF.

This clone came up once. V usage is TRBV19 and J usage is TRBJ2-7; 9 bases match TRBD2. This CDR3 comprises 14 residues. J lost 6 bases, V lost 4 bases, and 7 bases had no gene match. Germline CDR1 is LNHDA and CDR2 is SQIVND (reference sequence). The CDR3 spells CASSKRREGLEQYF. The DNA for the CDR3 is TGTGCCAGTAGTAAGAGGCGGGAGGGCCTCGAGCAGTACTTC.

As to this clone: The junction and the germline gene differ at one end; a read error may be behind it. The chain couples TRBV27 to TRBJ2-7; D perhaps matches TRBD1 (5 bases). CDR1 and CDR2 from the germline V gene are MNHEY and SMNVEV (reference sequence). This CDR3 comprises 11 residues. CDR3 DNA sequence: TGTGCCAGCATTTTAGGGGCCGAGCAGTACTTC. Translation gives CASILGAEQYF.

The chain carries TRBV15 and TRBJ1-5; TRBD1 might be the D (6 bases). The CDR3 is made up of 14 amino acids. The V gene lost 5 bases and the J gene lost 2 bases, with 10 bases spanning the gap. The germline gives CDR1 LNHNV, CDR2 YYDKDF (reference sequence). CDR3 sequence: CATSGGKGNQPQHF. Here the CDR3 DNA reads TGTGCCACCAGCGGGGGCAAGGGCAATCAGCCCCAGCATTTT.

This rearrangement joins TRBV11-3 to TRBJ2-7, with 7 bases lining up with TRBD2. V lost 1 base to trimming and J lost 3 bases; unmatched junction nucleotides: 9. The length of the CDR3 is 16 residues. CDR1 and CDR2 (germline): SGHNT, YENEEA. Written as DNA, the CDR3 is TGTGCCAGCAGCTTAGTAGTGGCTAGCGGCTACTACGAGCAGTACTTC. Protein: CASSLVVASGYYEQYF. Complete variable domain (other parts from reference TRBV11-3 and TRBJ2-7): EAGVVQSPRYKIIEKKQPVAFWCNPISGHNTLYWYLQNLGQGPELLIRYENEEAVDDSQLPKDRFSAERLKGVDSTLKIQPAELGDSAVYLCASSLVVASGYYEQYFGPGTRLTVT.